Included here is one T cell receptor beta chain sequence, with context. Its antigen is not known. The sample comes from a study of T cells after yellow fever vaccination. TCRdb used MiXCR to reprocess the 5' RACE reads, holding one entry per CDR3 protein. The profile shows under 550,000 distinct CDR3 sequences, around a fifth of them singletons. With 4 bases removed from V and 3 bases from J, the gap between germline ends came to 30 bases. The CDR3 is 19 residues long. In germline, CDR1 is SQVTM, CDR2 ANQGSEA. Overall study findings and caveats: Relatively few clonotypes were ones that appeared in both CD4 and CD8 compartments.

The receptor comes from a man in his late teens or twenties who received the YFV17D yellow fever vaccine. The chain joins TRBV29-1 to TRBJ1-2, with D perhaps TRBD1 (5 bases). The sample was PBMCs, taken about 20 days after the first yellow fever vaccination. The CDR3 sequence is CSVVNFGRRIKGNDYGYTF. The DNA of the CDR3 is TGCAGCGTTGTTAACTTCGGCCGACGAATTAAGGGGAATGACTATGGCTACACCTTC. Filled out from reference TRBV29-1 and TRBJ1-2, the complete variable domain reads SAVISQKPSRDICQRGTSLTIQCQVDSQVTMMFWYRQQPGQSLTLIATANQGSEATYESGFVIDKFPISRPNLTFSTLTVSNMSPEDSSIYLCSVVNFGRRIKGNDYGYTFGSGTRLTVV.